This T cell receptor (beta chain) is from a study of Tregs in tolerant kidney transplant recipients (dated by TCRdb to the late 2010s). Some background on the complete study: Before combined kidney and bone marrow transplantation, this study identified donor-specific regulatory T cells using TCRbeta sequencing and then followed those same cells after transplant. Paper-wide results and their limitations: Although technical replication error seemed to be minimal, the question of biological reproducibility was not addressed directly. In tolerant patients, the expansion of donor-specific Tregs was greater than global Treg expansion, suggesting that the expansion was antigen-driven rather than nonspecific. The study was constrained by small patient numbers, and validation of the findings is required in larger populations and under other immunosuppression protocols. For some patients the PCR primers changed over time, which made it impossible to compare the samples from those patients at the nucleotide level. The most biologically relevant and donor-specific TCRbeta repertoire appeared to be identified by expanding Tregs with activated donor B cells.

The time point label here, explained by the study, means: 6 months after combined kidney and bone marrow transplant. Transplants used related donors with nonmyeloablative bone marrow transplantation; mixed chimerism was transient in the human trials. Unstimulated Tregs (CD4+CD25+CD127-), CD4+ non-Tregs (CD4+CD25-), CD4 and CD8 cells were FACS-sorted from thawed PBMCs. The patients were a handful of recipients of combined kidney and bone marrow transplants from the ITN036ST trial, and samples were available only for these trial subjects. Healthy control blood was separated into PBMCs by Ficoll density gradient and cryopreserved, and patient PBMCs were collected both before and after transplant. For CDR1 and CDR2, the germline V gene lists KGHSH and LQKENI. The junction shows trimming of 3 bases on V and 3 bases on J, plus 15 bases between the germline ends. Inclusive of the bounding cysteine and phenylalanine, the CDR3 is 15 residues long. Of the CDR3's DNA, 36 bases were read; they are in frame from base 1.

A note on this clone: It has no known antigen specificity. From the germline J gene comes the end of the CDR3, since the read stops 3 residues before it.

For TCRbeta CDR3 sequencing, genomic DNA from the sorted cells was extracted using the QIAGEN DNeasy Blood and Tissue Kit. Through immunoSEQ, high-throughput TCRbeta CDR3 sequencing was done commercially, including PCR amplification with internal controls and bias correction. From the authors' description of their analysis: Unique productive TCRbeta sequences were defined by CDR3 nucleotide sequence where primers matched, and otherwise by CDR3 amino acid sequence together with Vbeta and Jbeta genes. Sorting error was corrected by removing sequences shared between sorted populations at a frequency ratio of 2:1 or less, and the remaining shared sequences were assigned to the higher population. Donor-reactive sequences were defined as at least 5-fold expanded in CFSE-low cells versus unstimulated cells, with frequency of at least 0.01% in CFSE-low cells. Repertoire divergence was quantified by Jensen-Shannon divergence using the top 100 TCRbeta sequences ranked by frequency. When a sample had multiple sequencing runs, each run was corrected for sorting error separately and the runs were then pooled. In its TCRdb copy, this immuneACCESS table keeps in-frame sequences only and misses some clones. Where compared with another copy, unresolved V genes explain less than half of these, and the others have no known cause. D and trimming were read from the DNA, whereas the V and J calls and clone size are those reported in that table. For this sample, the table gives more than 6,000 clones. 5.5% to 6.5% of the sample goes to the ten largest clones.

The sequence links TRBV18 to TRBJ2-7; confidence is insufficient to name the D gene. This TCR was recovered from a human patient who received a combined kidney and bone marrow transplant. Once a transplant has taken place, some T cells may be donor derived. Sequencing was performed on CD4+ T cells from blood (PBMCs), taken 6 months after the transplant. The CDR3 here reads CASSPLPLLDYEQYF. CDR3 DNA, as far as it was read: TGTGCCAGCTCACCTCTGCCACTACTCGACTACGAG.